This T cell receptor (beta chain) was sequenced in a study of identical twins (dated by TCRdb to 2016 to 2018). Context from the whole study: The study deep-sequenced TCR alpha and beta repertoires from monozygotic twins, unrelated adults of various ages and cord blood to test whether fetal clonotypes persist. To rule out contamination, the twin experiments were replicated at different times with different library preparation protocols.

This clonotype was found many times. Its antigen has not been determined. The input lacks base qualities; no much larger clone sits a single base away. CDR1 and CDR2 are drawn from the germline V gene: MRHNA, SNTAGT. V drops 0 bases and J drops 6 bases, leaving 14 bases in between. Including cysteine and phenylalanine, the CDR3 has 15 amino acids. Kept here is only the CDR3 DNA, which spans 45 bases and is read in frame from base 1. What the authors observed across the whole study: Recombination models systematically underestimated out-of-frame TCR alpha sharing in monozygotic twins but agreed with sharing between unrelated individuals. Invariant T cells such as MAIT and iNKT could partly confound zero-insertion analyses, though diverse VJ usage argued against this for most clonotypes. Abundant cord blood beta clonotypes had fewer insertions, young adult naive repertoires showed a similar but weaker trend, and memory repertoires showed no such trend. Compared with coincidental sharing between unrelated individuals, out-of-frame TCR alpha sequences shared between twins showed an excess of sequences with low generation probability. In beta out-of-frame sequences, excess twin sharing was weaker, because having fewer shared sequences lowered the signal-to-noise ratio. Because the same donors could not be followed over many years, the conclusions relied on cross-sectional statistical analysis.

Every donor was a healthy Caucasian. Three pairs of female monozygotic twins, all aged 18 to 29 years, were included in the twin cohort. Miltenyi CD45RO+ enrichment and human naive T-cell isolation kits were used to isolate memory (CD45RO+) and naive T cells from PBMC. The library relied on 5' RACE. The instrument was an Illumina HiSeq 2000. A universal primer binding site was introduced by template switching, and a unique molecular identifier was present in the final cDNA, enabling accurate counting of TCR cDNA molecules. Specific primers in the conserved constant-segment region were used to synthesize first-strand cDNA for TCR alpha and beta chains. To control for contamination, each cDNA library was double barcoded with a SMART-Mk sample barcode plus Illumina barcodes. Two successive PCR steps introduced TruSeq adapter sequences along with Illumina sample barcodes. TCR alpha and beta cDNA libraries were sequenced on the Illumina HiSeq platform with custom primers. The authors processed their data as follows. Raw reads were processed with MiGEC to extract unique molecular identifiers, and MiXCR was used to determine CDR3 positions. Recombination models were inferred per individual with the repgenHMM and IGoR tools using an EM algorithm. The analysis of shared clonotypes was done with the tcR package in R, with sharing normalized by the product of cloneset sizes. To study raw recombination without the effects of thymic and clonal selection, out-of-frame nonproductive sequences were analyzed. TCRdb handled the public reads itself, with Q25 trimming in fastp and clone calling in MiXCR, and kept productive beta chains. Identical CDR3 proteins give one entry, which carries the most common genes and DNA. The V and J calls and clone size come from TCRdb's table, not from the authors' own analysis. Here the sample has about 280,000 distinct CDR3 sequences; more than 6.5% occur a single time. The top ten hold roughly 2.1% of the sample.

The same sample was also studied in work on yellow fever vaccine responses in identical twins. Per the second study: According to the authors, the vaccine-induced T cell response in identical twins seemed to be partly convergent and partly specific to each individual. The study precisely tracked vaccine-responding T cell clones in identical twins.

The receptor was isolated from a woman aged 18-29 years in good health. The chain was built from TRBV6-4 and TRBJ1-2; a weak D assignment points to TRBD1 (6 bases agree). The sample consisted of memory (CD45RO+) T cells sorted from blood. The cell subset or site tag for this specimen amounts to: CD45RO+ enriched T cells. DNA sequence: TGTGCCAGCAGTGACTCCCCCGACAGGCCCGATGGCTACACCTTC. This encodes CASSDSPDRPDGYTF.